The 18 T cell receptor beta chains below come from one sample, sequenced in a study of blood T cell repertoires in COVID-19. The data were produced by immunoSEQ multiplex PCR, yet TCRdb's version contains in-frame clones alone and is incomplete. The table lists 250,000 to 300,000 clones, 70% to 90% of them singletons. Sequencing was carried out using peripheral blood. Receptor source: a woman between 65 and 79 years old with COVID-19, enrolled during active disease.

The rearrangement uses TRBV21-1 and TRBJ1-1; TRBD1 is the table's D call and was not checked against the DNA. TRBV21-1 is annotated as a pseudogene. The CDR3 has 15 amino acids. The CDR3 coding sequence is TGTGCCAGCAGCGTTCGGGACAGGAGACACACTGAAGCTTTCTTT. Translated, it gives CASSVRDRRHTEAFF.

This chain uses TRBV7-2 with TRBJ2-5, with D perhaps TRBD2 (7 bases). Between the trimmed V and J ends, which lost 5 bases and 4 bases, there was a span of 14 bases. CDR1 and CDR2 from the germline V gene are SGHTA and FQGNSA. The CDR3 spans 14 residues. The DNA for the CDR3 is TGTGCCAGCAGCACTTACCGGGGGGCAGAGACCCAGTACTTC. Translated, it gives CASSTYRGAETQYF.

This clone was counted a few times. The CDR3 bases are TGTGCCAGCAGCCGCGCGGGGAACACCGGGGAGCTGTTTTTT. This translates into CASSRAGNTGELFF. The chain couples TRBV7-3 to TRBJ2-2; a weak D match, TRBD2 (5 bases). Looked up from germline, CDR1 is SGHTA and CDR2 is FQGTGA. The CDR3 is made up of 14 amino acids. Trimming left V 5 bases short and J 1 base short, with 8 bases between. The full variable domain, completed using reference TRBV7-3 and TRBJ2-2, is GAGVSQTPSNKVTEKGKYVELRCDPISGHTALYWYRQSLGQGPEFLIYFQGTGAADDSGLPNDRFFAVRPEGSVSTLKIQRTERGDSAVYLCASSRAGNTGELFFGEGSRLTVL.

The chain recombines TRBV2 with TRBJ1-4; 10 nucleotides align to TRBD1. Per the germline V gene, CDR1 is SNHLY and CDR2 is FYNNEI. This CDR3 is built from 14 residues. Losses at the gene ends were 6 bases for V and 8 bases for J; bases not matched to a gene: 6. The CDR3 protein is CASRRQGASEKLFF. As DNA, the CDR3 is TGTGCCAGCAGGAGACAGGGGGCTTCCGAAAAACTGTTTTTT. The variable domain in full, with the rest retrieved from reference TRBV2 and TRBJ1-4, is EPEVTQTPSHQVTQMGQEVILRCVPISNHLYFYWYRQILGQKVEFLVSFYNNEISEKSEIFDDQFSVERPDGSNFTLKIRSTKLEDSAMYFCASRRQGASEKLFFGSGTQLSVL.

The chain carries TRBV19 and TRBJ2-7; the D gene is possibly TRBD1 (6 bases). The V and J ends lost 5 bases and 5 bases respectively, with 13 bases between them. Germline CDR1 and CDR2: LNHDA and SQIVND (reference sequence). This CDR3 region has 13 residues. This CDR3 reads CASSRQVEDEQYF. The DNA of the CDR3 is TGTGCCAGTAGTCGACAGGTGGAAGACGAGCAGTACTTC.

The rearrangement joins TRBV6-5 to TRBJ2-7; 9 nucleotides align to TRBD1. The ends lost 6 bases at V and 2 bases at J; junction bases unmatched: 8. From germline, CDR1 is MNHEY and CDR2 SVGAGI. CDR3 length: 15 residues. CDR3 bases: TGTGCCAGCAGAAAGGCGGACAGGGGCACCTACGAGCAGTACTTC. This gives the protein CASRKADRGTYEQYF.

The chain links TRBV7-9 to TRBJ1-1, with D uncertain. The germline V gene encodes CDR1 SEHNR and CDR2 FQNEAQ (reference sequence). CDR3 size: 15 residues. V was clipped by 5 bases and J by 1 base, with 14 bases between them. DNA for the CDR3: TGTGCCAGCAGCGCCCCCGGGGTGGCGAACACTGAAGCTTTCTTT. This translates into CASSAPGVANTEAFF.

This clone turned up a few times. This chain uses TRBV19 with TRBJ2-7, with D possibly TRBD1 on 5 matching bases. Trimming stripped 1 base from V and 7 bases from J, with 14 bases between. From germline, CDR1 is LNHDA and CDR2 SQIVND (reference sequence). There are 14 residues in the CDR3. The CDR3 region is CASSIVALAGEQYF. In DNA form, the CDR3 reads TGTGCCAGTAGTATAGTGGCACTCGCAGGGGAGCAGTACTTC.

The rearrangement joins TRBV11-3 to TRBJ2-5; possibly TRBD2 for D (6 bases). V was trimmed by 3 bases and J by 5 bases, leaving 16 bases between them. This CDR3 has 15 amino acids. Germline values: CDR1 SGHNT, CDR2 YENEEA. CDR3 residues: CASSFGRGVEETQYF. DNA of the CDR3: TGTGCCAGCAGCTTCGGTCGCGGGGTTGAGGAGACCCAGTACTTC.

The chain is built from TRBV7-9 and TRBJ1-1; 7 bases are shared with TRBD1. Trimming took 6 bases from V and 3 from J; bases not matched to a gene: 7. The V gene's germline CDR1 is SEHNR and CDR2 FQNEAQ (reference sequence). This CDR3 contains 14 residues. The CDR3: CASRRRQGDTEAFF. The CDR3 DNA reads as TGTGCCAGCAGACGAAGACAGGGTGACACTGAAGCTTTCTTT.

This clone was seen more than once but under ten times. The rearrangement joins TRBV30 to TRBJ1-2, with D possibly being TRBD1 (5 bases). Germline V gene sequence: CDR1 GTSNPN, CDR2 SVGIG (reference sequence). V lost 4 bases and J lost 3, with 15 bases in between. The CDR3 has 14 residues. This CDR3 is CAWKPQGPDYGYTF. The CDR3 coding sequence is TGTGCCTGGAAACCCCAGGGCCCGGACTATGGCTACACCTTC.

The gene calls are TRBV2 and TRBJ1-2; D might be TRBD1 (5 bases). Germline V CDR1 and CDR2: SNHLY, FYNNEI. This CDR3 region has 13 residues. The V end lost 3 bases, the J end lost 8 bases, and 13 bases lay between the germline ends. The CDR3 spells CASSELTGSGYTF. The CDR3, as DNA: TGTGCCAGCAGTGAGTTAACAGGTTCGGGCTACACCTTC.

The chain employs TRBV19 and TRBJ2-2, with 7 positions matching TRBD2. With 11 bases clipped from V and 2 bases from J, the junction kept 11 bases outside the gene matches. Germline V gene lookup returns CDR1 LNHDA and CDR2 SQIVND (reference sequence). There are 15 residues in the CDR3. The CDR3, as DNA: TGTGCCGTAACATACCCGACTAGCAACACCGGGGAGCTGTTTTTT. As protein: CAVTYPTSNTGELFF.

The CDR3 region is CASTDRPYVLTF. The CDR3 DNA follows: TGTGCCAGTACGGACAGGCCCTATGTCCTGACTTTC. The chain carries TRBV19 and TRBJ2-6; 7 nucleotides line up with TRBD1. The CDR3 is 12 amino acids. J was trimmed by 13 bases and V by 7 bases; bases with no gene match: 7. Germline V lookup: CDR1 LNHDA, CDR2 SQIVND (reference sequence).

This chain joins TRBV5-8 and TRBJ2-3; 8 nucleotides match TRBD1. After removal of 4 bases from V and 0 bases from J, the junction contained 7 bases not matched to a gene. The CDR3 contains 16 residues. Germline CDR1 is SGHTS and CDR2 is YDEGEE. CDR3 in amino acids: CASSERQGRSTDTQYF. DNA of the CDR3: TGTGCCAGCAGCGAACGACAGGGGAGAAGCACAGATACGCAGTATTTT.

In this sample, this clone turned up once. The V gene is TRBV30, the J gene TRBJ1-1, with 9 positions matching TRBD1. CDR1 GTSNPN and CDR2 SVGIG come from the germline V gene (reference sequence). Trimming at V came to 2 bases and at J to 5 bases, leaving 9 bases not matched to a gene. This CDR3 has 15 residues. The CDR3 region has the DNA TGTGCCTGGAGTCCGGGACAGGGTTCTGTTACTGAAGCTTTCTTT. Translation gives CAWSPGQGSVTEAFF.

The CDR3, as DNA: TGCAGCGTTCGACTACAGGGGACCTACGAGCAGTACTTC. It specifies CSVRLQGTYEQYF. J is TRBJ2-7 and V is TRBV29-1; the match to TRBD1 covers 7 bases. This CDR3 is 13 amino acids long. Germline V lookup: CDR1 SQVTM, CDR2 ANQGSEA. After removal of 5 bases from V and 2 bases from J, the junction contained 6 bases not matched to a gene.

This sequence joins TRBV18 and TRBJ1-2, with 8 positions matching TRBD1. With 3 bases clipped from V and 5 bases from J, the junction kept 5 bases outside the gene matches. In germline, CDR1 is KGHSH, CDR2 LQKENI. The CDR3 is 14 amino acids. The chain's CDR3 is CASSPGQGEYGYTF. For the CDR3, the DNA is TGTGCCAGCTCACCTGGACAGGGCGAGTATGGCTACACCTTC.